The source of this T cell receptor (beta chain) is a study of T cells in Graves' hyperthyroidism and ophthalmopathy. Study observations and caveats: In simple terms, a model built on 13 V-J features told ophthalmopathy apart from stable hyperthyroidism.

It was RNA transcripts that yielded the amplified TCR beta CDR3 regions. First-round RT-PCR targeting the TCR CDR3 was performed with the HTBI primer set. One entry per CDR3 protein results from TCRdb running MiXCR on the multiplex PCR reads. The table has 400,000 to 500,000 distinct CDR3 sequences, over 13% seen once. This clonotype was seen many times. Its antigen is unknown. Germline V CDR1 and CDR2: GTSNPN, SVGIG (reference sequence). The CDR3 runs 16 residues. Trimming took 3 bases from V and 4 from J; bases not matched to a gene: 14. The sample consisted of blood. The source of this sequence is a woman aged 18 to 35 with Graves' hyperthyroidism. The chain couples TRBV30 to TRBJ1-1, with TRBD1 matching over 7 bases. This CDR3 reads CAWSRPQGTEGTEAFF. The CDR3 DNA reads as TGTGCCTGGAGCCGACCACAGGGGACCGAGGGCACTGAAGCTTTCTTT.